The rows below give T cell receptor beta chains drawn from one sample of a study of shared clonotypes between healthy human individuals. Assay: immunoSEQ multiplex PCR; the TCRdb copy retains only in-frame clones and omits some. The sample includes nearly 600,000 clones, 95% of them seen just once. The sequencing sample was made of naive CD8+ T cells sorted from blood. These receptors all stem from a woman aged 25 to 39 in good health. Both conserved end residues are part of each CDR3. The D gene is left open where the match is weak. Part of the rows lack a size; the others show once, few, many or a class for expanded clones.

v_gene	j_gene	abundance	d_gene	CDR3aa	CDR3nt
TRBV6-5	TRBJ2-7	NA	NA	CASSYSKADYEQYF	TGTGCCAGCAGTTACTCGAAGGCCGACTACGAGCAGTACTTC
TRBV5-5	TRBJ2-6	NA	NA	CASSLESGWGANVLTF	TGTGCCAGCAGCTTGGAGAGCGGGTGGGGGGCCAACGTCCTGACTTTC
TRBV10-1	TRBJ2-7	NA	TRBD1	CASSEDRGLYEQYF	TGCGCCAGCAGTGAGGACAGGGGGCTCTACGAGCAGTACTTC
TRBV27	TRBJ2-1	once	NA	CASAGIYNEQFF	TGTGCCAGCGCGGGGATCTACAATGAGCAGTTCTTC
TRBV7-9	TRBJ2-7	NA	TRBD1	CASSRTGDEQYF	TGTGCCAGCAGTCGGACAGGGGACGAGCAGTACTTC
TRBV28	TRBJ2-3	NA	NA	CASSLGLGTDTQYF	TGTGCCAGCAGTTTAGGACTCGGCACAGATACGCAGTATTTT
TRBV7-9	TRBJ2-1	NA	TRBD2	CASSLIAGLYNEQFF	TGTGCCAGCAGCCTGATAGCGGGGCTATACAATGAGCAGTTCTTC
TRBV10-2	TRBJ2-1	NA	NA	CASSELRDTQANEQFF	TGCGCCAGCAGTGAGTTGAGGGACACTCAGGCCAATGAGCAGTTCTTC
TRBV25-1	TRBJ2-5	NA	NA	CASSADSGEETQYF	TGTGCCAGCAGTGCGGATAGCGGAGAAGAGACCCAGTACTTC
TRBV27	TRBJ2-7	few	NA	CASTPSTGQISYEQYF	TGTGCCAGCACGCCATCCACAGGGCAAATCTCCTACGAGCAGTACTTC
TRBV13	TRBJ2-7	NA	NA	CASSLGPRLSSYEQYF	TGTGCCAGCAGCTTGGGCCCCAGGCTAAGCTCCTACGAGCAGTACTTC
TRBV19	TRBJ1-1	NA	NA	CASSLGTGPITEAFF	TGTGCCAGTAGTCTGGGTACAGGGCCGATCACTGAAGCTTTCTTT
TRBV2	TRBJ2-7	NA	TRBD2	CASSEDLVPGLAQYEQYF	TGTGCCAGCAGTGAAGACTTAGTGCCGGGACTAGCGCAGTACGAGCAGTACTTC
TRBV7-9	TRBJ2-1	NA	NA	CASVRTNYNEQFF	TGTGCCAGCGTTCGGACAAACTACAATGAGCAGTTCTTC
TRBV15	TRBJ1-1	NA	NA	CATSPKASMNTEAFF	TGTGCCACCAGCCCTAAGGCTTCTATGAACACTGAAGCTTTCTTT
TRBV15	TRBJ1-1	NA	NA	CATSIHWGESEAFF	TGTGCCACCAGCATACACTGGGGGGAGAGTGAAGCTTTCTTT
TRBV7-2	TRBJ2-3	NA	TRBD2	CASSQLIAGGPADTQYF	TGTGCCAGCAGCCAGCTTATAGCGGGAGGGCCCGCAGATACGCAGTATTTT
TRBV7-7	TRBJ2-7	NA	NA	CASSLLPGSGEQYF	TGTGCCAGCAGCTTATTACCAGGGTCGGGCGAGCAGTACTTC
TRBV19	TRBJ1-2	NA	NA	CASSIGGGYTF	TGTGCCAGTAGTATCGGGGGAGGCTACACCTTC
TRBV6-4	TRBJ2-7	NA	TRBD2	CASTGLAGPYEQYF	TGTGCCAGCACGGGACTAGCGGGACCCTACGAGCAGTACTTC
TRBV4-2	TRBJ2-7	NA	NA	CASSQDPDSYYEQYF	TGTGCCAGCAGCCAAGATCCAGACAGCTACTACGAGCAGTACTTC
TRBV28	TRBJ2-6	NA	TRBD1	CATKIWDRYSGANVLTF	TGTGCCACCAAAATCTGGGACAGGTACTCTGGGGCCAACGTCCTGACTTTC
TRBV6-1	TRBJ2-1	NA	TRBD2	CASSDSGSLGEQFF	TGTGCCAGCAGTGATAGCGGGAGTCTAGGCGAGCAGTTCTTC
TRBV13	TRBJ2-7	NA	NA	CASSLGTGYEQYF	TGTGCCAGCAGCTTAGGGACAGGTTACGAGCAGTACTTC
TRBV13	TRBJ1-5	once	NA	CASSLRGAGNQPQHF	TGTGCCAGCAGCTTAAGAGGGGCCGGCAATCAGCCCCAGCATTTT
TRBV7-9	TRBJ1-1	NA	NA	CASSPPTEMNTEAFF	TGTGCCAGCAGCCCGCCGACAGAAATGAACACTGAAGCTTTCTTT
TRBV28	TRBJ2-7	NA	NA	CASSLNGFSYEQYF	TGTGCCAGCAGTTTGAACGGCTTCTCCTACGAGCAGTACTTC
TRBV27	TRBJ2-1	NA	NA	CASSLSHNEQFF	TGTGCCAGCAGTTTATCCCACAATGAGCAGTTCTTC
TRBV7-2	TRBJ2-3	NA	NA	CASSLGGPPRTDTQYF	TGTGCCAGCAGCTTAGGCGGTCCTCCCCGCACAGATACGCAGTATTTT
TRBV7-9	TRBJ2-7	once	NA	CASSSGQKIYEQYF	TGTGCCAGCAGTTCTGGACAAAAGATCTACGAGCAGTACTTC
TRBV28	TRBJ2-5	NA	TRBD1	CATFDQGQNQETQYF	TGTGCCACTTTCGACCAGGGACAGAACCAAGAGACCCAGTACTTC